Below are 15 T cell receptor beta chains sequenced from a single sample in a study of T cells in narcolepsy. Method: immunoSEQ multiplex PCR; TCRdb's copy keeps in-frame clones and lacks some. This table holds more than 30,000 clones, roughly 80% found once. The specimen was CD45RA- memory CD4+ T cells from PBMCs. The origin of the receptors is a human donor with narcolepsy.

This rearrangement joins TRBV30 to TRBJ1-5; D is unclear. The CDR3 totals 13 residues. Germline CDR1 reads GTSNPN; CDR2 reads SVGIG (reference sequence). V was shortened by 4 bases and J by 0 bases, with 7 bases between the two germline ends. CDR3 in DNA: TGTGCCTGGACAGATGATAGCAATCAGCCCCAGCATTTT. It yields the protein CAWTDDSNQPQHF.

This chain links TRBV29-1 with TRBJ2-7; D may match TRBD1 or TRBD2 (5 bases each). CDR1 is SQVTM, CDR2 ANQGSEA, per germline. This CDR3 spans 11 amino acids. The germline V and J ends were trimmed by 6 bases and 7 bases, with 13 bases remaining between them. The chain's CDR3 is CSVAGWGEQYF. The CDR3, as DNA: TGCAGCGTGGCAGGGTGGGGGGAGCAGTACTTC.

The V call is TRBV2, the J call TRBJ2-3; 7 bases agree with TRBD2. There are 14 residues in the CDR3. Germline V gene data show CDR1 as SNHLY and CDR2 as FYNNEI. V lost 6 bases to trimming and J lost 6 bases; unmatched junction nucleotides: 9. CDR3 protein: CASSPTSPADTQYF. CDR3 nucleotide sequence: TGTGCCAGCAGCCCGACTAGCCCGGCTGATACGCAGTATTTT.

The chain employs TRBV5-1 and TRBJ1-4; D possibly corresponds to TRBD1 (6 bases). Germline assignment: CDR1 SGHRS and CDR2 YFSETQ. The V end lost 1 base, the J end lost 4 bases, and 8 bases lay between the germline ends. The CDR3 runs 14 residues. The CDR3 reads CASSLTGNNEKLFF. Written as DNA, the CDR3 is TGCGCCAGCAGCTTGACAGGGAATAATGAAAAACTGTTTTTT.

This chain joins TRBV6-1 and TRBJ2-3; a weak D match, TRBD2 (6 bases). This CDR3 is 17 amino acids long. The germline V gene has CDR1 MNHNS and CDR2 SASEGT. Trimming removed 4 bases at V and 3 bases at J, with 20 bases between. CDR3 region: CASSAAAAGYLTDTQYF. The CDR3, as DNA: TGTGCCAGCAGTGCGGCTGCAGCGGGTTACTTAACAGATACGCAGTATTTT.

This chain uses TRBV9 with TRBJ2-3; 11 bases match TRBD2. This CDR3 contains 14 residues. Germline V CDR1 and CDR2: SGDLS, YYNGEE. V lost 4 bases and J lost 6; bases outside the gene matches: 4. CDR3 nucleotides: TGTGCCAGCAGCTTCCGACTAGCGGGGGATACGCAGTATTTT. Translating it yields CASSFRLAGDTQYF. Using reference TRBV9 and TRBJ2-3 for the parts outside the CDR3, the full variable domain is DSGVTQTPKHLITATGQRVTLRCSPRSGDLSVYWYQQSLDQGLQFLIQYYNGEERAKGNILERFSAQQFPDLHSELNLSSLELGDSALYFCASSFRLAGDTQYFGPGTRLTVL.

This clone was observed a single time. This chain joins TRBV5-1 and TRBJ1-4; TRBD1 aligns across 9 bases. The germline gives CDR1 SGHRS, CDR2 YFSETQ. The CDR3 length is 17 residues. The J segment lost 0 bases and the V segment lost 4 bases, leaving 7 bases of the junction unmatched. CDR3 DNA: TGCGCCAGCAGCCGACAGGGGGGTATTGCAACTAATGAAAAACTGTTTTTT. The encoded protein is CASSRQGGIATNEKLFF. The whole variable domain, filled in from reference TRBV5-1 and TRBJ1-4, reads KAGVTQTPRYLIKTRGQQVTLSCSPISGHRSVSWYQQTPGQGLQFLFEYFSETQRNKGNFPGRFSGRQFSNSRSEMNVSTLELGDSALYLCASSRQGGIATNEKLFFGSGTQLSVL.

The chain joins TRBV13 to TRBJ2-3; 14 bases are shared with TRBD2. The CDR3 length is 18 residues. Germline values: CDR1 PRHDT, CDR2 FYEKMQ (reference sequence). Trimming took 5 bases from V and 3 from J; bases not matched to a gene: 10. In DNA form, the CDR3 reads TGTGCCAGCAGCGGGACTAGCGGGAGAGGGATCGGGACAGATACGCAGTATTTT. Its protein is CASSGTSGRGIGTDTQYF. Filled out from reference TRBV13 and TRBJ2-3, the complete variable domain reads AAGVIQSPRHLIKEKRETATLKCYPIPRHDTVYWYQQGPGQDPQFLISFYEKMQSDKGSIPDRFSAQQFSDYHSELNMSSLELGDSALYFCASSGTSGRGIGTDTQYFGPGTRLTVL.

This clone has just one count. This CDR3 is CASSPLTTNEQFF. Written as DNA, the CDR3 is TGCGCCAGCAGCCCGCTAACTACCAATGAGCAGTTCTTC. The chain links TRBV5-1 to TRBJ2-1; D not resolved. The ends were cut back, 4 bases at V and 6 bases at J, with 11 bases in the middle. Per the germline V gene, CDR1 is SGHRS and CDR2 is YFSETQ. This CDR3 comprises 13 residues.

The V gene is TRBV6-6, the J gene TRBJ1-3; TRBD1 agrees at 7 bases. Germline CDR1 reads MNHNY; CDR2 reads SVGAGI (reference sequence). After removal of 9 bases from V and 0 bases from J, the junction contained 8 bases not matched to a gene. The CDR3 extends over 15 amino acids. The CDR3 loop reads CASSPDRHSGNTIYF. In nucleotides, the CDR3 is TGTGCCAGTTCCCCGGACAGGCACTCTGGAAACACCATATATTTT.

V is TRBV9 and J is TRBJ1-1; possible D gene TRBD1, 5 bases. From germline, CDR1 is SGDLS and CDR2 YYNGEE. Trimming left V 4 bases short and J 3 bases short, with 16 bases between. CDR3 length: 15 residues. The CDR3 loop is CASSRGGVAYTEAFF. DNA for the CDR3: TGTGCCAGCAGCAGAGGAGGGGTTGCGTACACTGAAGCTTTCTTT.

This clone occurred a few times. CDR3 DNA sequence: TGTGCCAGCAGTCACCCCGCCACAAGGAACACTGAAGCTTTCTTT. Its translation: CASSHPATRNTEAFF. The chain is built from TRBV27 and TRBJ1-1; D is unresolved. This CDR3 region has 15 residues. Per the germline V gene, CDR1 is MNHEY and CDR2 is SMNVEV (reference sequence). With 5 bases removed from V and 1 base from J, the gap between germline ends came to 14 bases.

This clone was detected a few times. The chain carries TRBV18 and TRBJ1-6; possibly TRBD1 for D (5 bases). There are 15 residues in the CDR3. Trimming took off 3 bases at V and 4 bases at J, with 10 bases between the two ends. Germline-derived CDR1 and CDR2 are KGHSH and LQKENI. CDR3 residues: CASSPSGTYNSPLHF. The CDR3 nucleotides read TGTGCCAGCTCACCTTCCGGGACGTATAATTCACCCCTCCACTTT.

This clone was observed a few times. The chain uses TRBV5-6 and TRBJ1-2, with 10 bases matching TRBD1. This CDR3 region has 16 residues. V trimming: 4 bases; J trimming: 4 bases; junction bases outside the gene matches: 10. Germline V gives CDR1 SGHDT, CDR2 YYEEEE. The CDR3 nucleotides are TGTGCCAGCAGCATTTACACCGGGACAGGGGTCTATGGCTACACCTTC. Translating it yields CASSIYTGTGVYGYTF.

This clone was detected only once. CDR3 DNA: TGTGCCAGCAGCGCGCGTCCCGGGACAGAGTATGGCTACACCTTC. It yields the protein CASSARPGTEYGYTF. The V call is TRBV7-8, the J call TRBJ1-2, with 7 bases that match TRBD1. The CDR3 has 15 amino acids. Germline CDR1 SGHVS, CDR2 FQNEAQ. The V and J ends lost 5 bases and 5 bases, in that order; junction bases with no gene match: 11.